This T cell receptor (beta chain) was captured by sequencing in a study of memory CD8 T cells in hepatitis C reinfection. The wider study: A positive HCV RNA test after two negatives ≥60 days apart defined reinfection.

This sample's time point: pre-reinfection, 55 to 20 weeks before reinfection detection. Sorted cells were sequenced directly ex vivo without any in vitro expansion. This clone was recorded once. CDR3 length: 15 residues. Germline lookup yields CDR1 KGHSH and CDR2 LQKENI. With V trimmed by 3 bases and J by 3 bases, 1 base remained unmatched. The repertoire was sequenced with immunoSEQ multiplex PCR; TCRdb's copy has only in-frame clones and lacks some. Among over 50,000 clones, about nine tenths were seen once, and the ten largest hold roughly 1%. The sample taken for sequencing was naive CD8+ T cells sorted from blood. This sequence originates from a man between 18 and 35 years old with hepatitis C virus infection. The genes are TRBV18 and TRBJ2-7, with 14 bases aligning to TRBD2. The CDR3 region has the DNA TGTGCCAGCTCACCGGGGACTAGCGGGAGCTACGAGCAGTACTTC. Translated, it gives CASSPGTSGSYEQYF.